A selection of T cell receptor beta chains follows, all from one sample in a study of CD8+CD57+ T cells in acquired aplastic anemia. TCRdb re-analysed the reads in MiXCR, keeping a single row per CDR3 protein. The sample lists roughly 240,000 distinct CDR3 sequences, around 43% occurring once. Sequences were obtained from sorted CD4+, CD8+, or CD8+CD57+ T cells (not recorded which) from PBMCs. The receptors were sampled from a human donor with aplastic anemia. The CDR3 runs from the conserved cysteine through the conserved F or W.

v_gene | len | CDR3aa
TRBV15 | 16 | CATSRGQGSGANVLTF
TRBV5-1 | 13 | CASSLVAGYEQYF
TRBV7-2 | 15 | CASSGTSGGYNEQFF
TRBV7-3 | 12 | CASSLYTGEQYF
TRBV5-8 | 21 | CASSLRVGGQGLLFGYNEQFF
TRBV7-6 | 19 | CASSLPRGGDSRLSYGYTF
TRBV19 | 16 | CASSPQGASSTDTQYF
TRBV7-9 | 17 | CASSLALGQKPIYGYTF
TRBV25-1 | 15 | CASSATSLSYNEQFF
TRBV6-2/TRBV6-3 | 14 | CASSPAHPTDTQYF
TRBV4-1 | 14 | CASSHYQGSYEQYF
TRBV6-4 | 15 | CASSGSAGENNEQSF
TRBV10-1 | 14 | CASSESAGGYEQYF
TRBV7-6 | 13 | CASTGSSTDTQYF
TRBV29-1 | 11 | CRARDRDGYTF
TRBV19 | 14 | CASSITRRSYEQYF
TRBV30 | 13 | CAWSRDSTDTQYF
TRBV20-1 | 15 | CSARDYLGHNTEAFF
TRBV15 | 14 | CATSRDTANYGYTF
TRBV12-3/TRBV12-4 | 13 | CASSFRGGVEQYF
TRBV24-1 | 16 | CATSDSITGDVQPQHF
TRBV10-2 | 15 | CASSDVSLSGNTIYF
TRBV4-3 | 15 | CASSQYRGRYQPQHF
TRBV20-1 | 15 | CSARRSDTHTGELFF
TRBV15 | 14 | CATSRDGGYNEQFF
TRBV10-3 | 13 | CAIRDLLTYEQYF
TRBV6-5 | 15 | CASSPGSALNTEAFF
TRBV10-1 | 13 | CASSELPLTEAFF
TRBV6-1 | 14 | CASSVNRGGETQYF
TRBV7-9 | 17 | CASSSKLAGGILNEQFF
TRBV11-3 | 16 | CASSQPRGRGNYGYTF
TRBV4-1 | 16 | CASSQGLVAWTGELFF
TRBV7-2 | 15 | CASSVLRDRSYEQYF
TRBV25-1 | 14 | CASSQSGSEYEQYF
TRBV7-8 | 15 | CASSPGTGDTYEQYF
TRBV7-9 | 17 | CASSLVEGPKRTDTQYF
TRBV7-9 | 12 | CASSAFTGELFF
TRBV7-8 | 14 | CASSLPTTNYGYTF
TRBV27 | 14 | CASSSRQYTDTQYF
TRBV5-1 | 15 | CASSLQGGTPYEQYF
TRBV20-1 | 13 | CSASGRDAETQYF
TRBV7-9 | 14 | CASRPMGTSYEQYF
TRBV7-9 | 15 | CASSTRGGVRNEQYF
TRBV15 | 15 | CATSGSGTGGFGYTF
TRBV5-4 | 16 | CASSPEAQGANTEAFF
TRBV6-5 | 17 | CASSETQGRRINQPQHF
TRBV30 | 13 | CAWDTDRGYEQYF
TRBV24-1 | 12 | CATSVTRYGYTF
TRBV20-1 | 16 | CSARPPGGGRPTEAFF
TRBV27 | 14 | CASSLRRLGTEAFF
TRBV2 | 16 | CASIHRGTGGIGELFF
TRBV9 | 16 | CASSLFPGPLGEPQHF
TRBV2 | 14 | CASSLLVVRNEQFF
TRBV9 | 13 | CASSAPHNYGYTF
TRBV9 | 17 | CASSVDRASGRDNEQYF